This TCR beta chain derives from a study of shared clonotypes between healthy human individuals. This table comes from immunoSEQ multiplex PCR, and its TCRdb copy is limited to in-frame clones, with some not included. Of about 2.5 million clones in the sample, approximately 90% were seen once. Points on this clone: The sample has other DNA sequences that encode this CDR3 too.

Losses at the gene ends were 1 base for V and 1 base for J; bases not matched to a gene: 0. CDR3 size: 14 residues. CDR1 SNHLY and CDR2 FYNNEI come from the germline V gene. Source material: naive CD4+ T cells from PBMCs. As for subset: CD45RA+ positively selected. V and J are TRBV2 and TRBJ2-5; 7 bases fit TRBD2. The TCR comes from a man aged 18-30 years in good health. Some clones in this sample may be carry-over from other donors' samples. CDR3: CASSEGTSQETQYF. DNA for the CDR3: TGTGCCAGCAGTGAAGGGACTAGCCAAGAGACCCAGTACTTC.